The present TCR beta chain was sequenced within a study of T cells after yellow fever vaccination. In the study overall: Preparing low-cell-number fractions relied on SMART-Seq v4 Ultra Low Input. Findings and caveats of the study: Most primary-vaccination clones reappeared after the booster (approximately 95% CD4, about 90% CD8). Of the clonotypes, a small share occurred in both CD4 and CD8 compartments.

The table lists this clonotype with many counts. Its antigen remains unidentified. Template-switching 5'RACE yielded the TCR cDNA; a universal primer site and UMIs were added in the process. TCRdb reanalysed the 5' RACE reads using MiXCR and keeps one entry per CDR3 protein. Of about 340,000 distinct CDR3 sequences in the sample, about 9.5% are singletons; the top ten hold more than 15%. The V gene's germline CDR1 is MNHEY and CDR2 SVGAGI. V lost 0 bases and J 1 base, leaving 7 bases between the germline ends. This CDR3 has 15 amino acids. The chain recombines TRBV6-5 with TRBJ2-1; D not certain. The source is a man aged 18 to 30 who received the YFV17D yellow fever vaccine. This specimen consisted of PBMCs, obtained on the day of the first yellow fever vaccination. CDR3 amino acids: CASSYSRWSYNEQFF. For the CDR3, the DNA is TGTGCCAGCAGTTACTCTAGGTGGTCCTACAATGAGCAGTTCTTC.